These 3 T cell receptor beta chains originate from one sample sequenced in a study of cytomegalovirus exposure and HLA in healthy donors. PCR involved 60 Vbeta and 13 Jbeta primers. Only in-frame clones appear in the TCRdb table, and some are missing; sequencing was by immunoSEQ multiplex PCR. Found here are some 150,000 clones, about two thirds of them singletons; the top ten hold 4.2%. Sequenced sample: PBMCs. These receptors all stem from a man aged 45-65 years in good health and CMV-seropositive.

The CDR3 bases are TGCGCCAGCAGCAAAGACAGGGGGCTGGGATATGGCTACACCTTC. This encodes CASSKDRGLGYGYTF. The chain employs TRBV5-1 and TRBJ1-2, with 10 bases identical to TRBD1. V lost 4 bases and J lost 5; bases outside the gene matches: 8. The V gene's germline CDR1 is SGHRS and CDR2 YFSETQ. The length of the CDR3 is 15 residues.

The rearrangement joins TRBV4-2 to TRBJ1-5, with 7 bases that match TRBD1. This CDR3 spans 15 amino acids. With V trimmed by 6 bases and J by 5 bases, 10 bases remained unmatched. The germline V gene encodes CDR1 LGHNA and CDR2 YNFKEQ. The CDR3 nucleotides read TGTGCCAGCAGTTATACAGGGGACATCGATCAGCCCCAGCATTTT. Translated: CASSYTGDIDQPQHF.

A note on this clone: Mismatch with germline at one junction end may stem from a read error. The genes are TRBV7-7 and TRBJ2-2; 7 nucleotides line up with TRBD2. The CDR3 consists of 17 residues. Germline CDR1 SSHAT, CDR2 FNYEAQ (reference sequence). The CDR3 here is CASSLEPSGPGTGELFF. The CDR3 nucleotides read TGTGCTAGCAGCTTAGAACCTAGCGGCCCGGGGACCGGGGAGCTGTTTTTT. The full variable domain, its missing parts supplied by reference TRBV7-7 and TRBJ2-2, is GAGVSQSPRYKVTKRGQDVTLRCDPISSHATLYWYQQALGQGPEFLTYFNYEAQPDKSGLPSDRFSAERPEGSISTLTIQRTEQRDSAMYRCASSLEPSGPGTGELFFGEGSRLTVL.